A selection of T cell receptor beta chains follows, all from one sample in a study of T cell responses to AZD1222 COVID-19 vaccine. The method was immunoSEQ multiplex PCR; TCRdb's version includes in-frame clones alone and lacks a portion of them. The sample shows roughly 150,000 clones, 80% to 90% of them seen only once. This material consisted of peripheral blood, taken on day 0 of AZD1222 vaccination. The receptors shown here come from an adult in good health. Each CDR3 is given without its conserved first and last residue. D genes are given only for firm matches.

v_call	d_call	j_call	cdr3_aa
TRBV28	-	TRBJ1-3	ASSLGPFGDTIY
TRBV5-1	-	TRBJ2-3	ASSPAAGADTQY
TRBV19	TRBD1	TRBJ1-2	ASSPGQGARVYGYT
TRBV28	-	TRBJ1-1	ASSRRQVNTEAF
TRBV2	-	TRBJ2-4	ATAGLLAKNIQY
TRBV13	TRBD1	TRBJ1-3	ASTHRTGSVRSGNTIY
TRBV19	TRBD2	TRBJ2-5	ASSMVAGRTETQY
TRBV3-1/TRBV3-2	-	TRBJ1-6	ASSQDLGGRNSPLH
TRBV25-1	TRBD1	TRBJ1-4	ASSEVTGGSGEKLF
TRBV5-4	-	TRBJ1-2	ASSGGGRNYGYT
TRBV20-1	-	TRBJ2-3	SASRQGNTDTQY
TRBV6-5	TRBD2	TRBJ2-3	ASSYKRGSPGDTQY
TRBV24-1	-	TRBJ2-7	ATSCFDSSYEQY
TRBV28	TRBD1	TRBJ2-7	ASSFSSGQGADEQY
TRBV4-1	-	TRBJ2-7	ASSQTTVSYEQY
TRBV4-1	-	TRBJ2-1	ASSQDRTQAYNEQF
TRBV7-9	-	TRBJ1-2	ASSLLPGLNYGYT
TRBV6-6	TRBD1	TRBJ1-2	ASSYPTGGWNYGYT
TRBV6-6	-	TRBJ1-3	ASSIDRTVSGNTIY
TRBV5-1	TRBD2	TRBJ2-7	ASSSSSGGAPYEQY
TRBV18	-	TRBJ1-2	ASSPTPNAYGYT
TRBV5-4	-	TRBJ2-7	ASSYDRPFGYEQY
TRBV10-3	-	TRBJ2-1	AISGDTDNEQF
TRBV19	-	TRBJ1-2	ASSGLQHYGYT
TRBV10-2	-	TRBJ2-3	ASSESILVQGTDTQY
TRBV5-6	-	TRBJ1-3	ASSFGGRGIHSGNTIY
TRBV4-1	TRBD1	TRBJ1-2	ASSRRRGPFGYGYT
TRBV4-1	-	TRBJ1-1	ASSPVERNTEAF
TRBV7-9	TRBD1	TRBJ2-6	ASSPRTGLMGANVLT
TRBV27	-	TRBJ2-1	ASSSGLLLSYNEQF
TRBV6-5	-	TRBJ2-3	ASTSGGGRTAQY
TRBV10-1	-	TRBJ1-2	ASGLRYGYT
TRBV24-1	TRBD1	TRBJ2-2	ATSDGEGRGYTGELF
TRBV27	-	TRBJ2-1	ASSQGYEQF
TRBV7-9	TRBD1	TRBJ2-5	ASSIGAGGLSRETQY
TRBV14	-	TRBJ2-2	ASSQEPGRLTNTGELF
TRBV28	TRBD1	TRBJ2-2	ASSYGTDDTGELF
TRBV14	TRBD2	TRBJ2-1	ASSQPLLAGAGNEQF
TRBV12-3/TRBV12-4	-	TRBJ2-5	ASSLRRETQY
TRBV19	TRBD2	TRBJ2-2	ASSIVAGTTGELF
TRBV6-4	-	TRBJ2-2	ASSDGTNTGELF
TRBV18	-	TRBJ2-1	ASSPRPGGITDNEQF
TRBV3-1/TRBV3-2	TRBD1	TRBJ1-1	ASSHSTGADLMNTEAF
TRBV9	TRBD2	TRBJ2-1	ASSVAGLGSYNEQF
TRBV21-1	-	TRBJ2-7	ASSEPGLAGREQY
TRBV2	TRBD2	TRBJ2-1	ASSEAGGDNEQF
TRBV3-1/TRBV3-2	TRBD2	TRBJ2-1	ASSQESGVYNEQF